Below, one TCR beta chain is given with its context. The data originate from a study of cytomegalovirus exposure and HLA in healthy donors. The V gene's germline CDR1 is SGDLS and CDR2 YYNGEE. V lost 4 bases, J lost 0 bases, and 5 bases stayed unmatched. The CDR3 consists of 17 residues. Both 60 Vbeta primers and 13 Jbeta primers went into the PCR. TCRdb's copy holds only in-frame clones and misses some; the assay was immunoSEQ multiplex PCR. The sample holds around 100,000 clones, around 79% seen once. The receptor was derived from a male donor in good health and CMV-seropositive. The rearrangement joins TRBV9 to TRBJ2-3; 13 bases are shared with TRBD2. Sequenced sample: PBMCs. CDR3 in amino acids: CASSPGTSGASTDTQYF. The CDR3 DNA sequence: TGTGCCAGCAGCCCCGGGACTAGCGGGGCTAGCACAGATACGCAGTATTTT.